Listed here are 28 T cell receptor beta chains from one sample, sequenced in a study of blood T cell repertoires in COVID-19. Data came from immunoSEQ multiplex PCR; TCRdb stores just in-frame clones and leaves some out. The sample holds about 370,000 clones, around 90% seen once. Material: peripheral blood. The origin of the receptors is a woman between 25 and 40 years old with COVID-19, enrolled during active disease.

The chain joins TRBV19 to TRBJ2-1; D is ambiguous. Germline V gives CDR1 LNHDA, CDR2 SQIVND (reference sequence). There are 13 residues in the CDR3. Trimming removed 5 bases at V and 7 bases at J, with 12 bases between. CDR3 sequence (DNA): TGTGCCAGTAGTTGGTCAATCGGGAATGAGCAGTTCTTC. Translated, it gives CASSWSIGNEQFF.

The V and J genes are TRBV6-1 and TRBJ1-5, with D maybe TRBD1 (5 bases). V shed 2 bases and J shed 5 bases, with 10 bases lying between them. Germline V CDR1 and CDR2: MNHNS, SASEGT. The CDR3 has 14 amino acids. The CDR3 DNA follows: TGTGCCAGCAGTGAAAGACAGCGGGATCAGCCCCAGCATTTT. Translation gives CASSERQRDQPQHF.

The chain combines TRBV14 with TRBJ1-2; D gene unclear. V lost 3 bases and J lost 3, with 11 bases in between. The CDR3 length is 14 residues. Germline CDR1 SGHDN, CDR2 FVKESK. The CDR3 bases are TGTGCCAGCAGCCACCAACCGGTAGACTATGGCTACACCTTC. It codes for CASSHQPVDYGYTF.

V gene TRBV19 combines with J gene TRBJ2-7, with 7 bases aligning to TRBD1. V shed 1 base, J shed 7 bases, and the junction held 4 bases outside the gene matches. This CDR3 is 13 amino acids long. CDR1 and CDR2 from the germline V gene are LNHDA and SQIVND (reference sequence). CDR3 sequence: CASSIGDRREQYF. CDR3 DNA sequence: TGTGCCAGTAGTATAGGGGACAGAAGAGAGCAGTACTTC.

The chain recombines TRBV19 with TRBJ2-1; 11 bases line up with TRBD2. Germline-derived CDR1 and CDR2 are LNHDA and SQIVND (reference sequence). The J segment lost 7 bases and the V segment lost 4 bases, leaving 6 bases of the junction unmatched. CDR3 size: 15 residues. This chain's CDR3 is CASSTPLAGENEQFF. CDR3 sequence (DNA): TGTGCCAGTAGTACGCCACTAGCGGGAGAGAATGAGCAGTTCTTC. The entire variable domain, with the rest obtained from reference TRBV19 and TRBJ2-1, is as follows: DGGITQSPKYLFRKEGQNVTLSCEQNLNHDAMYWYRQDPGQGLRLIYYSQIVNDFQKGDIAEGYSVSREKKESFPLTVTSAQKNPTAFYLCASSTPLAGENEQFFGPGTRLTVL.

The chain carries TRBV6-6 and TRBJ2-2; D unresolved. With 7 bases removed from V and 2 bases from J, the gap between germline ends came to 14 bases. Germline CDR1 MNHNY, CDR2 SVGAGI (reference sequence). The CDR3 covers 15 residues. The CDR3 DNA sequence: TGTGCCAGCAACTACCACACCCCCAACACCGGGGAGCTGTTTTTT. Protein sequence: CASNYHTPNTGELFF.

V gene TRBV5-8 combines with J gene TRBJ1-2, with TRBD1 matching over 7 bases. This CDR3 contains 13 residues. The trim removed 5 bases at V and 5 bases at J, leaving 6 bases unmatched. Germline V gives CDR1 SGHTS, CDR2 YDEGEE. CDR3 DNA sequence: TGTGCCAGCAGTTGGGACAGCCTTTATGGCTACACCTTC. Its translation: CASSWDSLYGYTF.

This clone was recorded a few times. This rearrangement joins TRBV4-1 to TRBJ1-2; TRBD1 agrees at 8 bases. V gave up 0 bases and J gave up 8 bases; unmatched junction bases: 2. The CDR3 runs 13 residues. Germline V gene data show CDR1 as MGHRA and CDR2 as YSYEKL. The CDR3 is CASSQETGAGYTF. CDR3 sequence (DNA): TGCGCCAGCAGCCAAGAGACAGGGGCCGGCTACACCTTC.

The rearrangement joins TRBV4-1 to TRBJ1-4; D possibly corresponds to TRBD1 (6 bases). This CDR3 region has 15 residues. Germline CDR1 MGHRA, CDR2 YSYEKL. The V end was cut by 0 bases, the J end by 7 bases, with 12 bases between. The DNA for the CDR3 is TGCGCCAGCAGCCAAGAGTCGCAGGGGATTGAAAAACTGTTTTTT. This sequence encodes CASSQESQGIEKLFF.

The chain recombines TRBV12-3 or TRBV12-4 with TRBJ1-2; D remains ambiguous. Trimming shortened V by 4 bases and J by 3 bases, and 9 bases separated the two germline ends. The CDR3 has 13 residues. The CDR3 nucleotides read TGTGCCAGCAGTTCCCAAGAGCACTATGGCTACACCTTC. This translates into CASSSQEHYGYTF.

The gene calls are TRBV27 and TRBJ2-1; 11 nucleotides agree with TRBD2. This CDR3 contains 20 residues. With V trimmed by 6 bases and J by 0 bases, 16 bases remained unmatched. Per the germline V gene, CDR1 is MNHEY and CDR2 is SMNVEV (reference sequence). The CDR3 bases are TGTGCCAGCAGGATCCGACTAGCGGGAAACTCCAGAAGCTCCTACAATGAGCAGTTCTTC. Protein: CASRIRLAGNSRSSYNEQFF.

V is TRBV4-3 and J is TRBJ2-1; D perhaps matches TRBD1 (6 bases). In germline, CDR1 is LGHNA, CDR2 YSLEER. The germline V and J ends were trimmed by 0 bases and 0 bases, with 12 bases remaining between them. This CDR3 comprises 17 residues. CDR3 residues: CASSQEPTGGSYNEQFF. CDR3 coding DNA: TGCGCCAGCAGCCAAGAGCCGACAGGAGGCTCCTACAATGAGCAGTTCTTC.

J is TRBJ1-3 and V is TRBV28; maybe TRBD1 (6 bases). The CDR3 has 14 residues. Deletions cut 4 bases from V and 1 base from J, with 8 bases between. Germline CDR1 is MDHEN and CDR2 is SYDVKM. The CDR3 bases are TGTGCCAGCAGTTCACAGGGATCTGGAAACACCATATATTTT. Translation: CASSSQGSGNTIYF.

This chain uses TRBV3-1 (or the pseudogene TRBV3-2) with TRBJ1-2; D is uncertain. Germline lookup yields CDR1 LGHDT and CDR2 YNNKEL (reference sequence). The CDR3 is 11 residues long. V was cut by 1 base and J by 12 bases, with 9 bases left in between. The CDR3 loop reads CASSQGNSHTF. The CDR3 nucleotides are TGTGCCAGCAGCCAAGGTAACAGTCACACCTTC.

The rearrangement links TRBV2 to TRBJ1-5; TRBD1 matches 9 bases. This CDR3 is 15 amino acids long. Germline V gives CDR1 SNHLY, CDR2 FYNNEI. Germline trimming cut 3 bases from V and 11 bases from J; bases unmatched to any gene: 11. CDR3 coding DNA: TGTGCCAGCAGTGACCCGGGACAGGGTCTTAAGTCCCAGCATTTT. This gives the protein CASSDPGQGLKSQHF.

The chain employs TRBV14 and TRBJ1-1; 9 bases are a match to TRBD1. The V segment lost 8 bases and the J segment 6 bases; nucleotides outside the gene matches: 10. The CDR3 has 14 amino acids. Germline values: CDR1 SGHDN, CDR2 FVKESK. The CDR3 region has the DNA TGTGCCAGCGGGCTGGACAGGGGAACTTCTGAAGCTTTCTTT. Amino acid sequence: CASGLDRGTSEAFF.

The chain is built from TRBV11-3 and TRBJ2-5, with a weak D call TRBD1 (6 bases). V lost 1 base to trimming and J lost 1 base, with 7 bases between them. Germline CDR1 reads SGHNT; CDR2 reads YENEEA. The CDR3 loop spans 14 amino acids. CDR3 in amino acids: CASSLVRGQETQYF. The CDR3 nucleotides read TGTGCCAGCAGCTTAGTCAGGGGCCAAGAGACCCAGTACTTC.

This clone was picked up one time. Written as DNA, the CDR3 is TGCGCCAGCAGCCATTGGGACAGCCGAACCAACTATGGCTACACCTTC. Amino acids: CASSHWDSRTNYGYTF. The chain joins TRBV4-3 to TRBJ1-2, with 7 bases that match TRBD1. V was pared by 3 bases and J by 2 bases, with 9 bases of the junction left unmatched. The CDR3 spans 16 residues. Germline V gene data show CDR1 as LGHNA and CDR2 as YSLEER.

This clone has only one observation. This sequence joins TRBV18 and TRBJ1-2; D gene uncertain. The CDR3 has 14 residues. CDR1 is KGHSH, CDR2 LQKENI, per germline. With 6 bases removed from V and 2 bases from J, the gap between germline ends came to 13 bases. CDR3 nucleotides: TGTGCCAGCTCCCGGCAGGAACTCAACTATGGCTACACCTTC. It specifies CASSRQELNYGYTF.

This clone was detected only once. The chain links TRBV7-9 to TRBJ2-2; TRBD1 aligns across 10 bases. The germline V gene encodes CDR1 SEHNR and CDR2 FQNEAQ (reference sequence). This CDR3 comprises 15 residues. J lost 8 bases, V lost 5 bases, and 8 bases had no gene match. The CDR3 coding sequence is TGTGCCAGCAGCCACCGACAGGGGGCGAGGGGGGAGCTGTTTTTT. It translates to CASSHRQGARGELFF.

This clone has only one observation. The chain links TRBV6-2 or TRBV6-3 to TRBJ1-1, with a weak D call TRBD1 (6 bases). V was clipped by 2 bases and J by 1 base, with 8 bases between them. The CDR3 has 14 residues. Germline V gene data show CDR1 as MNHEY and CDR2 as SVGEGT. The CDR3 DNA follows: TGTGCCAGCAGTTACAGGGGGTCGAACACTGAAGCTTTCTTT. This codes for CASSYRGSNTEAFF.

The chain combines TRBV21-1 with TRBJ1-2. TRBV21-1 is a documented pseudogene. The CDR3 covers 13 residues. The CDR3 bases are TGTGCCAGCACCACGACCGAGCCTAGGGGCTACACCTTC. Protein sequence: CASTTTEPRGYTF.

This chain joins TRBV19 and TRBJ1-4; TRBD1 is a possible D gene (6 bases). V lost 6 bases and J lost 7, with 18 bases in between. The length of the CDR3 is 15 residues. CDR1 LNHDA and CDR2 SQIVND come from the germline V gene (reference sequence). CDR3 region: CASRGVGDKGEKLFF. The CDR3 DNA reads TGTGCCAGTAGAGGGGTCGGGGACAAAGGTGAAAAACTGTTTTTT.

The chain combines TRBV28 with TRBJ2-7; D perhaps matches TRBD1 (6 bases). This CDR3 is built from 17 residues. Germline V gene sequence: CDR1 MDHEN, CDR2 SYDVKM. V was pared by 5 bases and J by 3 bases, with 23 bases between. CDR3 in DNA: TGTGCCAGCAGTCCAATTCTATTCAGGGGACCCCACTACGAGCAGTACTTC. Its protein is CASSPILFRGPHYEQYF.

J is TRBJ2-3 and V is TRBV5-1; no clear D. Germline V gene data show CDR1 as SGHRS and CDR2 as YFSETQ. The V end lost 0 bases, the J end lost 0 bases, and 11 bases lay between the germline ends. CDR3 length: 16 amino acids. CDR3: CASSLAVTPSTDTQYF. The CDR3 region has the DNA TGCGCCAGCAGCTTGGCCGTTACACCTAGCACAGATACGCAGTATTTT.

This chain connects TRBV27 to TRBJ1-5; D is possibly TRBD1 (5 bases). V was shortened by 3 bases and J by 6 bases, with 9 bases between the two germline ends. The CDR3 runs 13 residues. Germline loops: CDR1 MNHEY, CDR2 SMNVEV (reference sequence). CDR3 sequence (DNA): TGTGCCAGCAGTTTGGGGGGGGGTCAGCCCCAGCATTTT. It yields the protein CASSLGGGQPQHF.

The rearrangement uses TRBV24-1 and TRBJ2-3, with 7 bases lining up with TRBD1. The CDR3 runs 17 residues. Germline V lookup: CDR1 KGHDR, CDR2 SFDVKD. Unmatched junction bases numbered 11, after V lost 3 bases and J lost 3 bases. The CDR3 sequence is CATSDSRDSRRTDTQYF. As DNA, the CDR3 is TGTGCCACCAGTGATAGCCGGGACAGTCGCCGGACAGATACGCAGTATTTT.

The rearrangement uses TRBV5-6 and TRBJ1-2, with 10 bases lining up with TRBD1. CDR1 is SGHDT, CDR2 YYEEEE, per germline. V shed 0 bases, J shed 3 bases, and the junction held 2 bases outside the gene matches. This CDR3 is built from 15 residues. The CDR3 DNA reads as TGTGCCAGCAGCTTGGTAGGACAGGGGGACTATGGCTACACCTTC. This encodes CASSLVGQGDYGYTF.